This TCR beta chain is drawn from a study of regulatory T cells in long-lasting Graves disease. Overall study results and limits: Favoring TRBV28, TRBJ1-2 and TRBJ2-5 was a feature seen in persistent disease.

This CDR3 comprises 12 residues. V was trimmed by 5 bases and J by 6 bases, leaving 11 bases between them. This clonotype was recorded at least ten times. The antigen remains undetermined. According to the study, TCR beta libraries were built with iRepertoire HTBI primers and CDR3-region Arm-PCR. In TCRdb, the multiplex PCR reads were re-called with MiXCR into one record per CDR3 protein. The data contain approximately 400,000 distinct CDR3 sequences, 20% to 30% of them seen just once; the ten biggest clones take up roughly 30%. Time point reported: persistent/refractory GD, antithyroid drugs over 5 years with positive TRAb. There was RNA extracted from PBMCs, and the TCR library was made from it.

J is TRBJ2-7 and V is TRBV12-3 or TRBV12-4; no definite D call. The clonotype comes from a female donor with Graves disease. The sample was peripheral blood mononuclear cells (PBMCs), taken when the disease was refractory, from a patient treated with antithyroid drugs. DNA of the CDR3: TGTGCCAGCAGTGCGAATACAGCCGAGCAGTACTTC. Its translation is CASSANTAEQYF.